This T cell receptor beta chain derives from a study of OX40 agonist ivuxolimab in advanced cancers. Study at large: People in dose escalation had one of these cancers: hepatocellular carcinoma, melanoma, renal cell or head and neck cancer. The mean age was around 56 years, ranging from 23 to 79, with around four fifths of participants male. Therapy given before enrollment (anti-PD-1, anti-PD-L1 or anti-CTLA-4) was allowed, and around 44% had some.

Comment on this clone: The antigen remains unidentified.

Trimming cost V 3 bases and J 0 bases, with 18 bases left between them. This CDR3 is built from 18 residues. CDR1 and CDR2 (germline): KGHSH, LQKENI. Sequenced by immunoSEQ multiplex PCR; TCRdb stores in-frame clones only, minus some. The table includes about 84,000 clones, 94% detected once. Points from the study as a whole: Partial responders receiving 0.1-3.0 mg/kg showed among the lowest clonal expansion.

The sample consisted of CD4+ or CD8+ T cells sorted from blood, taken in a trial of the OX40 agonist ivuxolimab. This receptor was obtained from an adult with an advanced solid tumor such as melanoma, head and neck, liver or kidney cancer. J is TRBJ2-1 and V is TRBV18, with D maybe TRBD1 (5 bases). The CDR3 bases are TGTGCCAGCTCACCCAAGCCTAGGGGCAGAATCTCCTACAATGAGCAGTTCTTC. This sequence encodes CASSPKPRGRISYNEQFF.